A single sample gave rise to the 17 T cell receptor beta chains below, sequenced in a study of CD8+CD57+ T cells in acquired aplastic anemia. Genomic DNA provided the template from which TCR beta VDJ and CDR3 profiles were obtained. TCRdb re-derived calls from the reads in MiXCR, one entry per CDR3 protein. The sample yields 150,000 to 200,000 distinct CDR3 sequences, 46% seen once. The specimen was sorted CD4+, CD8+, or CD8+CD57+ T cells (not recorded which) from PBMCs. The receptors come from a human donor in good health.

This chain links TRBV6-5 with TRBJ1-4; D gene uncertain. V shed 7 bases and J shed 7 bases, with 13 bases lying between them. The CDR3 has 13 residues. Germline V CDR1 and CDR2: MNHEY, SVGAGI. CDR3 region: CASKTSLGEKLFF. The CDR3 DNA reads TGTGCCAGCAAAACGTCCTTGGGTGAAAAACTGTTTTTT.

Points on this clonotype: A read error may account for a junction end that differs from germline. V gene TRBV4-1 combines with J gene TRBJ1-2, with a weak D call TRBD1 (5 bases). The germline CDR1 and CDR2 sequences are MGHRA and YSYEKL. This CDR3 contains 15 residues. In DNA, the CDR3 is TGCGCCAGCAGCCAAATCAGGGTAGGCTACTATGGCTACGCCTTC. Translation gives CASSQIRVGYYGYAF.

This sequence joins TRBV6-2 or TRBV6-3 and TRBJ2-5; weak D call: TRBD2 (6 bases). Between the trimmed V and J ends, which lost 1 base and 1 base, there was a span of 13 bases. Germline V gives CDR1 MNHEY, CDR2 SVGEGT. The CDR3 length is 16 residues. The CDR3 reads CASSYLIQRAQETQYF. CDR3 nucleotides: TGTGCCAGCAGTTACTTGATACAGCGGGCCCAAGAGACCCAGTACTTC.

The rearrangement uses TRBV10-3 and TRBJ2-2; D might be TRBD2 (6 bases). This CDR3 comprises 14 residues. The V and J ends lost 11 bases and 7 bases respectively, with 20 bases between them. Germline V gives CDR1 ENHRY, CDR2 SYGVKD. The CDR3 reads CAGGAGRAHGELFF. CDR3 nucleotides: TGTGCCGGAGGGGCGGGCAGGGCCCACGGGGAGCTGTTTTTT.

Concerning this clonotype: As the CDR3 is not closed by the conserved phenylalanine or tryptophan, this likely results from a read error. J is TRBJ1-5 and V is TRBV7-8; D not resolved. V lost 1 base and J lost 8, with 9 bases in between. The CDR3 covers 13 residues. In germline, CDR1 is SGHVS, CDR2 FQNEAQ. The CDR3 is CASSLGAVEPQHL. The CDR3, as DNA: TGTGCCAGCAGCTTAGGAGCCGTGGAGCCCCAGCATCTT.

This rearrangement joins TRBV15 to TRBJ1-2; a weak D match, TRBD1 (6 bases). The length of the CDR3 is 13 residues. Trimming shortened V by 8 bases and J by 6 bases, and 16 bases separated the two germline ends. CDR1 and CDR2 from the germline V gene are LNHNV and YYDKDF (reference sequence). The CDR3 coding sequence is TGTGCCACCGGGACACTACCTGGGAATGGCTACACCTTC. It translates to CATGTLPGNGYTF.

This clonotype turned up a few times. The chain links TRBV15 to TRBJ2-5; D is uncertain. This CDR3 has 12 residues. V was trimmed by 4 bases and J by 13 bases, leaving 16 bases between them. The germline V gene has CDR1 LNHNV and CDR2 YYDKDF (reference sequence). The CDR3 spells CATSIFRVPMYF. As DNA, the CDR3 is TGTGCCACCAGCATATTCCGAGTCCCTATGTACTTC.

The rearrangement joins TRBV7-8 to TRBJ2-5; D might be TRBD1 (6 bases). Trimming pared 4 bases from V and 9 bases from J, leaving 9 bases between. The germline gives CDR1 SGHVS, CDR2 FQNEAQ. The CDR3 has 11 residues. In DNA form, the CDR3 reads TGTGCCAGCAGCTGGAACAGGGCCCAGTACTTC. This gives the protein CASSWNRAQYF.

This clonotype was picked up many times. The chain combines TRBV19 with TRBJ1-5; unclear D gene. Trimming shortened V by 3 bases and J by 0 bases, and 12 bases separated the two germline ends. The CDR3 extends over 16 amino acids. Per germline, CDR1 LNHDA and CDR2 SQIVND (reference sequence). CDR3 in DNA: TGTGCCAGTAGTATCCGGGGAGGATATAGCAATCAGCCCCAGCATTTT. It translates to CASSIRGGYSNQPQHF.

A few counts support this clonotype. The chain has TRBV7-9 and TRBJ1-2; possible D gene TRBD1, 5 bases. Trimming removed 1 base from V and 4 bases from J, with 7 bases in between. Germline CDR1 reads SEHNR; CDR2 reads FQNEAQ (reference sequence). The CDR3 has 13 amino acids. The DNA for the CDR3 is TGTGCCAGCAGCTTAGGACAGCTCTATGGCTACACCTTC. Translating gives CASSLGQLYGYTF.

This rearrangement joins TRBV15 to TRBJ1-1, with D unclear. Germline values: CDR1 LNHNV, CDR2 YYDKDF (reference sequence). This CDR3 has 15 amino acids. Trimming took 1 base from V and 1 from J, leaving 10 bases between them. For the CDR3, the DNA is TGTGCCACCAGCAGAGCGGAAGGACCGAACACTGAAGCTTTCTTT. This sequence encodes CATSRAEGPNTEAFF.

CDR3 loop: CAISEGRGETQYF. CDR3 coding DNA: TGTGCCATCAGTGAGGGTCGAGGTGAGACCCAGTACTTC. V gene TRBV10-3 combines with J gene TRBJ2-5; no reliable D call. Germline V gene data show CDR1 as ENHRY and CDR2 as SYGVKD. Between the trimmed V and J ends, which lost 2 bases and 5 bases, there was a span of 9 bases. The CDR3 length is 13 residues.

The CDR3 sequence is CSVEGGRYIQETQYF. The CDR3 coding sequence is TGCAGCGTTGAGGGCGGACGGTATATCCAAGAGACCCAGTACTTC. V is TRBV29-1 and J is TRBJ2-5; D is unresolved. V was clipped by 3 bases and J by 1 base, with 15 bases between them. CDR1 is SQVTM, CDR2 ANQGSEA, per germline. CDR3 length: 15 residues.

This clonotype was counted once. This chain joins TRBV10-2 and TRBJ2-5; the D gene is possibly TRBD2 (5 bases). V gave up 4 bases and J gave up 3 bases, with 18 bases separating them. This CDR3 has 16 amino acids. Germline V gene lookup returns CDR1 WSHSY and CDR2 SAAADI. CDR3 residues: CASSAGVPRVEETQYF. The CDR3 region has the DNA TGCGCCAGCAGTGCGGGTGTACCGCGGGTGGAAGAGACCCAGTACTTC.

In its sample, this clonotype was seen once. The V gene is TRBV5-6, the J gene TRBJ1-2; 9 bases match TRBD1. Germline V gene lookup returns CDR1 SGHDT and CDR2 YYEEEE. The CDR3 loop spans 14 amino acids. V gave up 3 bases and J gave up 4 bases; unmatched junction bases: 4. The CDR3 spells CASSWTGVSYGYTF. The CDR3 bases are TGTGCCAGCAGCTGGACAGGGGTTAGCTATGGCTACACCTTC.

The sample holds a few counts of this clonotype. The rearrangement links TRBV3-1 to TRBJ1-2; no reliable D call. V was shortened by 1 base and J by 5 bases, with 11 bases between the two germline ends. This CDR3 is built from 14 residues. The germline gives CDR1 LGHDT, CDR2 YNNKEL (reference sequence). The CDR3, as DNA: TGTGCCAGCAGCCAAGGAGCCGGGAAGTATGGCTACACCTTC. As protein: CASSQGAGKYGYTF.

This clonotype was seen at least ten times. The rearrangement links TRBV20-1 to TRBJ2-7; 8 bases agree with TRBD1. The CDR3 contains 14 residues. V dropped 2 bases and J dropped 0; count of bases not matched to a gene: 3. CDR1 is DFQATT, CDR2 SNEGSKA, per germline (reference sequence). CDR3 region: CSARPQGASYEQYF. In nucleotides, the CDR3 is TGCAGTGCTAGACCCCAGGGGGCCTCCTACGAGCAGTACTTC.